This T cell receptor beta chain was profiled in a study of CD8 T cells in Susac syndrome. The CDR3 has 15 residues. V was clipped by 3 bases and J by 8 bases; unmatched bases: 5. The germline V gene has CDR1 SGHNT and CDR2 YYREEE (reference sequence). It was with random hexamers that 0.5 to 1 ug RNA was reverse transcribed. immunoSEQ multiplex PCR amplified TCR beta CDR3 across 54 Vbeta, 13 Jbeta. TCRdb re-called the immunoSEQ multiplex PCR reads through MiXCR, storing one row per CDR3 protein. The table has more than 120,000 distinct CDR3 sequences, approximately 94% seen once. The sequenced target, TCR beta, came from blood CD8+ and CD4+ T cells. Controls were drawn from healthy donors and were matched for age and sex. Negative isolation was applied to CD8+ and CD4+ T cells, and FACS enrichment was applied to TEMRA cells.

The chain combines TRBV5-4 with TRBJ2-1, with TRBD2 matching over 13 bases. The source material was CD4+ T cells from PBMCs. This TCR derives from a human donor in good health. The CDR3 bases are TGTGCCAGCAGCTGGGGGACTAGCGGGATATATGAGCAGTTCTTC. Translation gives CASSWGTSGIYEQFF. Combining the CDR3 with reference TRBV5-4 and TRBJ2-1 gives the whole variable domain ETGVTQSPTHLIKTRGQQVTLRCSSQSGHNTVSWYQQALGQGPQFIFQYYREEENGRGNFPPRFSGLQFPNYSSELNVNALELDDSALYLCASSWGTSGIYEQFFGPGTRLTVL.